Presented here are 9 T cell receptor beta chains from one specimen sequenced in a study of spatial heterogeneity in lung cancer. Via MiXCR, TCRdb re-called the 5' RACE reads, giving one row per CDR3 protein. The sample carries around 25,000 distinct CDR3 sequences, 9% to 10% recorded once. As to time point: blood at routine non-recurrence follow-up after resection. This specimen consisted of PBMCs, obtained at follow-up. The receptors come from a male donor with early-stage non-small cell lung cancer.

This clonotype came up a few times. The chain links TRBV7-6 to TRBJ1-5; D is ambiguous. The V gene's germline CDR1 is SGHVS and CDR2 FNYEAQ. The CDR3 has 13 residues. Trimming stripped 1 base from V and 6 bases from J, with 7 bases between. The CDR3 loop reads CASSLEYGQPQHF. The CDR3 DNA follows: TGTGCCAGCAGCTTAGAGTACGGTCAGCCCCAGCATTTT. Drawing the rest from reference TRBV7-6 and TRBJ1-5, the complete variable domain is GAGVSQSPRYKVTKRGQDVALRCDPISGHVSLYWYRQALGQGPEFLTYFNYEAQQDKSGLPNDRFSAERPEGSISTLTIQRTEQRDSAMYRCASSLEYGQPQHFGDGTRLSIL.

This clonotype was counted at least ten times. In DNA, the CDR3 is TGTGCCACCAGCCCCTCACCACAGGGCGCCTACGAGCAGTACTTC. This gives the protein CATSPSPQGAYEQYF. The chain joins TRBV15 to TRBJ2-7; tentative D call: TRBD1 (6 bases). In germline, CDR1 is LNHNV, CDR2 YYDKDF (reference sequence). Between the trimmed V and J ends, which lost 5 bases and 2 bases, there was a span of 16 bases. The CDR3 runs to 15 residues.

The chain couples TRBV20-1 to TRBJ2-3; 8 nucleotides line up with TRBD2. This CDR3 is 15 amino acids long. Germline values: CDR1 DFQATT, CDR2 SNEGSKA (reference sequence). J was trimmed by 4 bases and V by 0 bases; bases with no gene match: 6. The chain's CDR3 is CSARDPRGVADTQYF. CDR3 nucleotides: TGCAGTGCTAGAGATCCGCGGGGGGTGGCAGATACGCAGTATTTT.

This clonotype was found many times. The chain has TRBV20-1 and TRBJ2-7; a weak D match, TRBD2 (5 bases). CDR1 and CDR2 (germline): DFQATT, SNEGSKA (reference sequence). Trimming took 3 bases from V and 2 from J, leaving 8 bases between them. The CDR3 is 12 residues long. CDR3 nucleotide sequence: TGCAGTGCTAGTACCGGGGCCTACGAGCAGTACTTC. Translating gives CSASTGAYEQYF.

Regarding this clonotype: Just one base apart from a much larger clone, this may be a read error. This CDR3 fails to terminate in the conserved phenylalanine or tryptophan, so it likely reflects a read error. The V gene is TRBV6-5, the J gene TRBJ2-3; D possibly corresponds to TRBD2 (6 bases). The V gene lost 2 bases and the J gene lost 2 bases, with 8 bases spanning the gap. The CDR3 runs 14 residues. The V gene's germline CDR1 is MNHEY and CDR2 SVGAGI. In nucleotides, the CDR3 is TGTGCCAGCAGTTACGGCGGGGACACAGATACGCAGTATCTT. It specifies CASSYGGDTDTQYL.

This clonotype was recorded at least ten times. The chain recombines TRBV4-1 with TRBJ1-4, with 10 bases lining up with TRBD1. V dropped 3 bases and J dropped 4; count of bases not matched to a gene: 23. Germline CDR1 and CDR2: MGHRA and YSYEKL. This CDR3 is 22 amino acids long. The CDR3 bases are TGCGCCAGCAGCCACCGCGACAGGGGGCCTAAACCTTCCTCGATTGTTAATGAAAAACTGTTTTTT. The encoded protein is CASSHRDRGPKPSSIVNEKLFF.

This rearrangement joins TRBV28 to TRBJ1-5; the match to TRBD1 covers 7 bases. CDR1 MDHEN and CDR2 SYDVKM come from the germline V gene. There are 15 residues in the CDR3. V was clipped by 3 bases and J by 5 bases; unmatched bases: 7. The CDR3: CASSLGDREHQPQHF. In DNA, the CDR3 is TGTGCCAGCAGTTTGGGCGACAGGGAGCATCAGCCCCAGCATTTT.

This clonotype came up many times. This chain joins TRBV7-9 and TRBJ2-1; TRBD2 agrees at 12 bases. This CDR3 contains 16 residues. With 1 base clipped from V and 9 bases from J, the junction kept 7 bases outside the gene matches. Germline CDR1 is SEHNR and CDR2 is FQNEAQ (reference sequence). The CDR3 reads CASSLDRTSGDTEQFF. CDR3 sequence (DNA): TGTGCCAGCAGCTTAGACCGGACTAGCGGGGACACTGAGCAGTTCTTC.

In this sample, this clonotype turned up many times. V is TRBV19 and J is TRBJ2-3, with D uncertain. This CDR3 is built from 13 residues. Trimming left V 6 bases short and J 2 bases short, with 9 bases between. Germline V gene sequence: CDR1 LNHDA, CDR2 SQIVND (reference sequence). The CDR3 sequence is CASSPSDTDTQYF. The CDR3 DNA sequence: TGTGCCAGTAGCCCTTCGGACACAGATACGCAGTATTTT.